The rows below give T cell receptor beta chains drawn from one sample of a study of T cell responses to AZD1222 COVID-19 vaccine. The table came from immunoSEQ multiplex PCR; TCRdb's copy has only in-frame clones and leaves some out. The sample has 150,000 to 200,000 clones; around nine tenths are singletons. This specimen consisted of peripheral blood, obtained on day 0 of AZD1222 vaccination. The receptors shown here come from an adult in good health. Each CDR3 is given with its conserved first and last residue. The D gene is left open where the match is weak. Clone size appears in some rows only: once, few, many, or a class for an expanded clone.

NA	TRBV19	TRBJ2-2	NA	CATRRGEIGELFF	TGTGCCACCAGAAGGGGGGAAATCGGGGAGCTGTTTTTT
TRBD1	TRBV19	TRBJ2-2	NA	CASSPRDSRELFF	TGTGCCAGTAGTCCACGGGACAGCCGGGAGCTGTTTTTT
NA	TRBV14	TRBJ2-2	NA	CASSQVATFTGELFF	TGTGCCAGCAGCCAAGTCGCGACATTCACCGGGGAGCTGTTTTTT
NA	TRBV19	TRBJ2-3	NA	CAMLRDTQYF	TGTGCCATGTTAAGGGATACGCAGTATTTT
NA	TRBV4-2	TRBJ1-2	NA	CASSQDLRDRYGYTF	TGTGCCAGCAGCCAAGATTTAAGAGATCGGTATGGCTACACCTTC
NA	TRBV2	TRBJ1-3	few	CASQGRISGNTIYF	TGTGCCAGTCAGGGACGGATCTCTGGAAACACCATATATTTT
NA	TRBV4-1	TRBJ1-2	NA	CASSQDRTEGPGYTF	TGCGCCAGCAGCCAAGATCGGACAGAAGGGCCTGGCTACACCTTC
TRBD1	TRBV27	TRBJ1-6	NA	CASSFEGRSGGYNSPLHF	TGTGCCAGCAGTTTCGAGGGACGATCAGGGGGTTATAATTCACCCCTCCACTTT
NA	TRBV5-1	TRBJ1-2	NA	CASTHSGTTYGYTF	TGCGCCAGCACCCACTCCGGGACGACTTATGGCTACACCTTC
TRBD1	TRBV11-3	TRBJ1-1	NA	CASSPDRGTEAFF	TGTGCCAGCAGCCCAGACAGGGGCACTGAAGCTTTCTTT
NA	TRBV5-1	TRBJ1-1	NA	CASSPEVDTEAFF	TGCGCCAGCAGCCCGGAAGTTGACACTGAAGCTTTCTTT
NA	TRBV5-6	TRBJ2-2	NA	CASSPSGERAGELFF	TGTGCCAGCAGCCCCTCCGGGGAACGGGCCGGGGAGCTGTTTTTT
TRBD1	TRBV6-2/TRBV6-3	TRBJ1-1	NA	CASSSAGTGGTEAFF	TGTGCCAGCAGTTCCGCCGGGACAGGGGGGACTGAAGCTTTCTTT
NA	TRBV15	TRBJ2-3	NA	CATSSGVMDTQYF	TGTGCCACCAGCAGTGGGGTGATGGATACGCAGTATTTT
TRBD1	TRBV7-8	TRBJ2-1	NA	CASRAGTGAYNEQFF	TGTGCCAGCAGGGCTGGGACAGGCGCCTACAATGAGCAGTTCTTC
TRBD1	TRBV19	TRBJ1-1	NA	CASSARDRGAFF	TGTGCCAGTAGTGCCCGGGACAGGGGGGCTTTCTTT
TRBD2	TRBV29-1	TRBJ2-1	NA	CSVSPGLAGLQFF	TGCAGCGTTTCCCCAGGACTAGCGGGGTTGCAGTTCTTC
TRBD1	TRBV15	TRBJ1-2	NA	CATSRGQGASYGYTF	TGTGCCACCAGCAGAGGACAGGGGGCGAGCTATGGCTACACCTTC
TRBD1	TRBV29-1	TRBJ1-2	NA	CSAAAGTAYNGYTF	TGCAGCGCCGCGGCCGGGACAGCTTATAATGGCTACACCTTC
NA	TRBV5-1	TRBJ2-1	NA	CASSMEGRDYNEQFF	TGCGCCAGCAGTATGGAGGGTAGGGATTACAATGAGCAGTTCTTC
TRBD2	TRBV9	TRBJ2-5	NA	CASSVASGGAGETQYF	TGTGCCAGCAGCGTAGCTAGCGGGGGGGCTGGGGAGACCCAGTACTTC
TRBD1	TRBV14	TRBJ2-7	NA	CASSPDRGLRTYEQYF	TGTGCCAGCAGCCCTGACAGGGGGTTGAGAACCTACGAGCAGTACTTC
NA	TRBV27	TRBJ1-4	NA	CASSFLTPTNEKLFF	TGTGCCAGCAGTTTCCTGACTCCAACTAATGAAAAACTGTTTTTT
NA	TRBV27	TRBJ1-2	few	CASSSMGAQVVGYTF	TGTGCCAGCAGTTCGATGGGAGCCCAGGTTGTAGGCTACACCTTC
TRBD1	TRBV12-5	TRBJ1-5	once	CASGLAGTGGIKPQHF	TGTGCTAGTGGTTTGGCCGGGACAGGCGGTATTAAGCCCCAGCATTTT
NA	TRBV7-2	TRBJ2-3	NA	CASSLAGPARGPDTQYF	TGTGCCAGCAGCTTAGCTGGGCCTGCGCGGGGGCCAGATACGCAGTATTTT
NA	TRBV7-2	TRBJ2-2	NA	CASSLVPAPTGELFF	TGTGCCAGCAGCTTAGTTCCAGCGCCAACCGGGGAGCTGTTTTTT
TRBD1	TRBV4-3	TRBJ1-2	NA	CASSQEGQGTYGYTF	TGCGCCAGCAGCCAAGAGGGACAGGGCACCTATGGCTACACCTTC
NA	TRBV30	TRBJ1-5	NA	CAWSPGPRGAQHF	TGTGCCTGGAGTCCAGGGCCTCGCGGGGCCCAGCATTTT
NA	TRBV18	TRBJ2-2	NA	CASSPSAGTGELFF	TGTGCCAGCTCACCCTCAGCGGGCACCGGGGAGCTGTTTTTT
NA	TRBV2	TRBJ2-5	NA	CASRTAAGQETQYF	TGTGCCAGCAGAACGGCGGCGGGCCAAGAGACCCAGTACTTC
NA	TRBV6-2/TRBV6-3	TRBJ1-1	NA	CASSYPGAGLKEAFF	TGTGCCAGCAGTTACCCGGGGGCGGGACTTAAGGAAGCTTTCTTT
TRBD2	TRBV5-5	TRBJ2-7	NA	CASSALAGGSYEQYF	TGTGCCAGCAGCGCGCTAGCGGGGGGGTCCTACGAGCAGTACTTC
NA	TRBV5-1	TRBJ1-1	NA	CASSLGGGPNTEAFF	TGCGCCAGCAGCTTGGGTGGGGGGCCAAACACTGAAGCTTTCTTT
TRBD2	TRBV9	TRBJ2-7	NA	CASSPRLAGAPYEQYF	TGTGCCAGCAGCCCCAGACTAGCGGGGGCACCCTACGAGCAGTACTTC
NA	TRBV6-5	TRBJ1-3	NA	CASSPAQGYGNTIYF	TGTGCCAGCAGCCCCGCCCAGGGATACGGAAACACCATATATTTT
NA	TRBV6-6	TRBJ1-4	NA	CASSLPTSPTNEKLFF	TGTGCCAGCAGTCTACCCACGAGTCCAACTAATGAAAAACTGTTTTTT